Here is one T cell receptor beta chain with its context. This clone was detected once. Its recognized antigen is unknown. It has no much larger one-base neighbor in the sample; base qualities were not kept. The data were taken from a study of T cell responses to AZD1222 COVID-19 vaccine (dated by TCRdb to the early 2020s). Regarding the complete study: A total of 240 or so trial participants underwent TCR sequencing, of whom roughly 210 had received two doses of AZD1222 and around 25 had received two doses of the MenACWY control vaccine. Trial participants were enrolled by age into subgroups of 18-55, 56-69 and 70-plus years, and around 150, 28 and 57 TCR-sequenced participants, respectively, were included in these subgroups. Overall results and qualifications from the work: The 56-69-year group was small, and its depth increase did not reach significance, likely because of low power. Because no day 14 peak-response samples were available, repertoires were characterized only after the peak T cell response. Reportedly, almost half of the unique spike-specific TCRs recognized epitopes lying outside the regions that are mutated in the B.1.351 and B.1.1.7 variants. Vaccine-associated CD4 TCRs spanned the whole spike protein, with dominant responses in regions 160-218 and 743-854. Conclusions about previously exposed vaccinees are limited because only six or seven AZD1222 recipients were SARS-CoV-2 seropositive at baseline. Participants were mostly white British, with more females than males. The authors suggested clonal diversity may have been underestimated. After two AZD1222 doses, spike-specific TCR breadth and depth were significantly higher than at day 0 and than in MenACWY recipients.

CDR1 and CDR2 are read off the germline V gene (reference sequence) as LNHDA and SQIVND. The germline V end is reduced by 5 bases and the J end by 4 bases; junction bases left unmatched: 8. The CDR3 holds 15 amino acids from the cysteine to the phenylalanine. The kept DNA is CDR3 alone, 45 bases in frame from the first base. The CDR3 regions of human TCRbeta chains were analyzed by immunosequencing. The authors' pipeline ran thus. Repertoire TCRs were checked for matches against a reference library of SARS-CoV-2-specific TCRs that had been generated using the MIRA antigen-specificity platform. Breadth meant the fraction of unique TCRs that were SARS-CoV-2-associated, whereas depth meant the fraction of total T cells that were SARS-CoV-2-associated. Using the MIRA data, each spike-specific TCR was mapped to the spike region that the TCR reacts to and placed in a CD4 or CD8 class. Log10-transformed breadth and depth values were compared by one-way ANOVA with Sidak's multiple comparisons tests. TCRdb stores this immuneACCESS table with in-frame sequences only. Part of the clones is absent; in the studies checked, under half of the shortfall reflects unresolved V genes, and no reason is known for the rest. V and J calls and clone size are those listed in that table; D and trimming were worked out from the DNA. This sample comprises about 34,000 clones, approximately 80% of them detected only once. The ten top clones hold about 4% of the sample.

According to the study, the label for this sample's time point signals: about 28 days (+/-7) after the second vaccine dose. AZD1222 recipients whose second dose came at about 4 weeks and those whose second dose came at about 12 weeks were combined into one group, since spike-specific TCR depth and breadth did not differ between the two schedules. The vaccinee samples were drawn from two UK trials, COV001 and COV002, one of which was a single-blind randomized controlled phase 2/3 trial testing AZD1222 (ChAdOx1 nCoV-19) in healthy adults. For TCRbeta chain sequencing, PBMC samples from trial participants were taken at day 0 and at day 28 after the second dose.

This receptor was identified in an adult who received the AZD1222 COVID-19 vaccine. The input for sequencing was peripheral blood, taken 28 days after the second AZD1222 dose. The V and J segments used are TRBV19 and TRBJ1-5; 7 central nucleotides agree with TRBD1. Read as DNA, the sequence is TGTGCCAGTAGTCTTCGGACAGGACAAAATCAGCCCCAGCATTTT. Translated, this gives CASSLRTGQNQPQHF.